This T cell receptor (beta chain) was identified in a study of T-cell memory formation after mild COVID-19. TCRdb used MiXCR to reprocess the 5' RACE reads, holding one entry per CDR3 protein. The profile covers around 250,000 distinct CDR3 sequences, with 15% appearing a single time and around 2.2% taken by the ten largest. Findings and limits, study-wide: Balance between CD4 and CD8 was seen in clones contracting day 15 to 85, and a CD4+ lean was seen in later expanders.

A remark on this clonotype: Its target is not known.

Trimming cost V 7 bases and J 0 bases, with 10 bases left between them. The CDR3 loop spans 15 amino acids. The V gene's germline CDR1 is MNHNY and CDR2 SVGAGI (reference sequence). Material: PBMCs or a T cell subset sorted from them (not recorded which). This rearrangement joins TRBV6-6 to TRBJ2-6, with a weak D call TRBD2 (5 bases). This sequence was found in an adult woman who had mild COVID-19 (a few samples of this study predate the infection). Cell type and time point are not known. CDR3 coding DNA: TGTGCCAGCAAGGAGGTCCGCTCTGGGGCCAACGTCCTGACTTTC. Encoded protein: CASKEVRSGANVLTF.